Shown below are 15 T cell receptor beta chains from a single sample sequenced in a study of Graves' ophthalmopathy and Graves' hyperthyroidism. CDR3 regions of TCR beta were amplified from RNA transcripts. The first round was an RT-PCR with HTBI primers, and the second round was a multiplex PCR. In TCRdb, the multiplex PCR reads were re-called with MiXCR into one record per CDR3 protein. The table records about 700,000 distinct CDR3 sequences, roughly 41% of them present only once. Input material: peripheral blood. These receptors were collected from an adult man with Graves' ophthalmopathy.

This clonotype was seen a handful of times. The chain has TRBV7-2 and TRBJ2-2; D remains ambiguous. Trimming took off 5 bases at V and 7 bases at J, with 11 bases between the two ends. Germline CDR1 and CDR2: SGHTA and FQGNSA. CDR3 length: 13 amino acids. This CDR3 reads CASSQSTGGELFF. DNA for the CDR3: TGTGCCAGCAGCCAATCAACCGGCGGGGAGCTGTTTTTT.

This chain joins TRBV6-1 and TRBJ2-5; D perhaps matches TRBD1 (5 bases). The CDR3 totals 13 residues. V shed 2 bases and J shed 9 bases, with 13 bases lying between them. Germline values: CDR1 MNHNS, CDR2 SASEGT. DNA for the CDR3: TGTGCCAGCAGTGAAAGGCCTCAGGGTCCCCAGTACTTC. As protein: CASSERPQGPQYF.

CDR3 DNA: TGTGCCAGCAGCCTTACAGGGACAGGGGATTTCTCCTACGAGCAGTACTTC. Residues: CASSLTGTGDFSYEQYF. This chain uses TRBV7-9 with TRBJ2-7; TRBD1 matches 10 bases. CDR3 size: 17 residues. J lost 0 bases, V lost 5 bases, and 10 bases had no gene match. Germline loops: CDR1 SEHNR, CDR2 FQNEAQ (reference sequence).

The chain uses TRBV25-1 and TRBJ2-7; 8 nucleotides line up with TRBD1. The CDR3 has 13 residues. Per the germline V gene, CDR1 is MGHDK and CDR2 is SYGVNS. After removal of 4 bases from V and 7 bases from J, the junction contained 6 bases not matched to a gene. In DNA form, the CDR3 reads TGTGCCAGCAGTGCTACAGGGGGAAGTGAGCAGTACTTC. Residues: CASSATGGSEQYF.

This clonotype was observed a handful of times. V and J are TRBV24-1 and TRBJ2-2, with 11 bases fitting TRBD2. Germline V CDR1 and CDR2: KGHDR, SFDVKD. The CDR3 covers 16 residues. The V gene end was trimmed by 4 bases and the J gene end by 5 bases; junction bases not matched to a gene: 5. The CDR3 sequence is CATSESSGRITGELFF. In DNA form, the CDR3 reads TGTGCCACCAGTGAGTCTAGCGGGAGGATAACCGGGGAGCTGTTTTTT.

The genes are TRBV11-2 and TRBJ1-1; no definite D call. Germline-derived CDR1 and CDR2 are SGHAT and FQNNGV. V dropped 5 bases and J dropped 5 bases, with 15 bases sitting between them. The CDR3 runs 14 residues. This chain's CDR3 is CASSRYNLGTEAFF. The CDR3 bases are TGTGCCAGCAGCCGATATAACCTCGGAACTGAAGCTTTCTTT. Based on the CDR3 plus reference TRBV11-2 and TRBJ1-1, the full variable domain is EAGVAQSPRYKIIEKRQSVAFWCNPISGHATLYWYQQILGQGPKLLIQFQNNGVVDDSQLPKDRFSAERLKGVDSTLKIQPAKLEDSAVYLCASSRYNLGTEAFFGQGTRLTVV.

This clonotype has just a few counts. The chain has TRBV7-6 and TRBJ2-7; D possibly matches TRBD1 or TRBD2 (6 bases each). The CDR3 runs 15 residues. The germline V gene has CDR1 SGHVS and CDR2 FNYEAQ. V lost 1 base and J lost 5, with 15 bases in between. The CDR3 DNA reads as TGTGCCAGCAGCTTAGTGGGGGGCGGCGGGGACGAGCAGTACTTC. This sequence encodes CASSLVGGGGDEQYF. Using reference TRBV7-6 and TRBJ2-7 for the parts outside the CDR3, the full variable domain is GAGVSQSPRYKVTKRGQDVALRCDPISGHVSLYWYRQALGQGPEFLTYFNYEAQQDKSGLPNDRFSAERPEGSISTLTIQRTEQRDSAMYRCASSLVGGGGDEQYFGPGTRLTVT.

There are many counts of this clonotype. V is TRBV4-3 and J is TRBJ1-2, with D unresolved. Germline V gives CDR1 LGHNA, CDR2 YSLEER. V was pared by 0 bases and J by 2 bases, with 7 bases between. The CDR3 runs to 14 residues. The CDR3 region has the DNA TGCGCCAGCAGCCAAGATAGGTGGAACTATGGCTACACCTTC. Residues: CASSQDRWNYGYTF.

The rearrangement links TRBV29-1 to TRBJ1-2, with 9 bases that match TRBD1. Germline assignment: CDR1 SQVTM and CDR2 ANQGSEA. CDR3 size: 14 residues. The V and J ends lost 7 bases and 4 bases, in that order; junction bases with no gene match: 10. The chain's CDR3 is CSAGGQGFGYGYTF. CDR3 DNA: TGCAGCGCCGGGGGACAGGGTTTCGGCTATGGCTACACCTTC. The full variable domain, its missing parts supplied by reference TRBV29-1 and TRBJ1-2, is SAVISQKPSRDICQRGTSLTIQCQVDSQVTMMFWYRQQPGQSLTLIATANQGSEATYESGFVIDKFPISRPNLTFSTLTVSNMSPEDSSIYLCSAGGQGFGYGYTFGSGTRLTVV.

This clonotype was seen a few times. The chain couples TRBV25-1 to TRBJ2-2; a possible D gene is TRBD2 (5 bases). The CDR3 length is 15 residues. Germline CDR1 MGHDK, CDR2 SYGVNS. Trimming cost V 5 bases and J 0 bases, with 10 bases left between them. CDR3 amino acids: CASSLSVSNTGELFF. The CDR3 coding sequence is TGTGCCAGCAGTCTTAGCGTCTCGAACACCGGGGAGCTGTTTTTT.

The chain links TRBV4-1 to TRBJ1-3; tentatively, D is TRBD1 (6 bases). This CDR3 has 15 residues. The V gene's germline CDR1 is MGHRA and CDR2 YSYEKL. V was pared by 0 bases and J by 2 bases, with 8 bases between. This CDR3 reads CASSQEGATGNTIYF. The DNA for the CDR3 is TGCGCCAGCAGCCAAGAGGGGGCTACTGGAAACACCATATATTTT.

There are many counts of this clonotype. The rearrangement uses TRBV20-1 and TRBJ2-7, with no clear D. Germline CDR1 and CDR2: DFQATT and SNEGSKA (reference sequence). This CDR3 spans 13 amino acids. Trimming stripped 6 bases from V and 5 bases from J, with 17 bases between. CDR3 nucleotides: TGCAGTGCCCCTCCGGACGGGTGGGACGAGCAGTACTTC. As protein: CSAPPDGWDEQYF.

The chain has TRBV2 and TRBJ2-7, with D possibly matching TRBD1 (6 bases). V was pared by 4 bases and J by 6 bases, with 19 bases between. The CDR3 length is 15 residues. From germline, CDR1 is SNHLY and CDR2 FYNNEI. The CDR3, as DNA: TGTGCCAGCAGTGCTAGGAATGACAGGTATTCCGAGCAGTACTTC. Translated, it gives CASSARNDRYSEQYF.

This clonotype has at least ten counts. The rearrangement uses TRBV6-1 and TRBJ2-7; no clear D. The CDR3 totals 12 residues. Germline V gene data show CDR1 as MNHNS and CDR2 as SASEGT. V was shortened by 3 bases and J by 3 bases, with 6 bases between the two germline ends. The CDR3 nucleotides read TGTGCCAGCAGTGATCTGGTCTACGAGCAGTACTTC. Its protein is CASSDLVYEQYF.

This clonotype has more than one count but fewer than ten. The chain joins TRBV6-5 to TRBJ2-7, with D perhaps TRBD1 (6 bases). The CDR3 covers 14 residues. V was cut by 0 bases and J by 6 bases, with 12 bases left in between. In germline, CDR1 is MNHEY, CDR2 SVGAGI. The DNA of the CDR3 is TGTGCCAGCAGTTACTCGCCAGGGGCGGGCGAGCAGTACTTC. Translating it yields CASSYSPGAGEQYF.